This TCR beta chain was recorded in a study of CD8+ T cells in alopecia areata. Overall study context: Patients received oral tofacitinib, 5 to 10 mg twice daily, for moderate-to-severe alopecia areata.

Notes on this clone: Its matching antigen is unknown.

Peripheral blood samples and lesional scalp punch biopsies were obtained from alopecia areata patients. Findings and limits, study-wide: It was less clear whether patients shared TCRs than it was in mice, possibly because of HLA.

Sequencing templates came from extracted RNA that was reverse transcribed into cDNA. Assay: immunoSEQ multiplex PCR; the TCRdb copy retains only in-frame clones and omits some. Of around 160,000 clones listed, roughly 50% are singletons. With 3 bases removed from V and 6 bases from J, the gap between germline ends came to 15 bases. This CDR3 is 14 amino acids long. Germline values: CDR1 MNHEY, CDR2 SMNVEV (reference sequence). The origin of this receptor is a human donor with alopecia areata. J is TRBJ2-7 and V is TRBV27, with unresolved D. The sequenced sample consisted of CD4+ T cells sorted from blood. The DNA of the CDR3 is TGTGCCAGCAGTTTGTGGCCCTCGCTTGGCGAGCAGTACTTC. Protein product: CASSLWPSLGEQYF.